This T cell receptor beta chain was retrieved from a study of cytomegalovirus exposure and HLA in healthy donors. Study-level background: Early released data comprised around 80 million unique TCRs from HLA-typed donors. Regarding the study as a whole: Earlier findings revealed that most TCR beta V segments proved productive either about 90% or about 30% of the time. Among TCR beta chains of equal frequency, HLA-associated ones were more clonally expanded in a later analysis.

As concerns this clone: The antigen remains undetermined.

This PCR relied on a set of 60 Vbeta primers and 13 Jbeta primers. The protocol was immunoSEQ multiplex PCR, while the TCRdb copy is restricted to in-frame clones and leaves out a portion. The repertoire holds under 150,000 clones, with less than 90% as singletons. Trimming cost V 1 base and J 0 bases, with 6 bases left between them. There are 15 residues in the CDR3. The germline V gene encodes CDR1 LNHDA and CDR2 SQIVND (reference sequence). The V gene is TRBV19, the J gene TRBJ1-4; D perhaps matches TRBD1 (5 bases). Material for sequencing was PBMCs. The receptor comes from a man aged 40-55 years in good health and CMV-seronegative. The CDR3 DNA is TGTGCCAGTAGTATAGCAGGGTCAACTAATGAAAAACTGTTTTTT. Translating it yields CASSIAGSTNEKLFF.